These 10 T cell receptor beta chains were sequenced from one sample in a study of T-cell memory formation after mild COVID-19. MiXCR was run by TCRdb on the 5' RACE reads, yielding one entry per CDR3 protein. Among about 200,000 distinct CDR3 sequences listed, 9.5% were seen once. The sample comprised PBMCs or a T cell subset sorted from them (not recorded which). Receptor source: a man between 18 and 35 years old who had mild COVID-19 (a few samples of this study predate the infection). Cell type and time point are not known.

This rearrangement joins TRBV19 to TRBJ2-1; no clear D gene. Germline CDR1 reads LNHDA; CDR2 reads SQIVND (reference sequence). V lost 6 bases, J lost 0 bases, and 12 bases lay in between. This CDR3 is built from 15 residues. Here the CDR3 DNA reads TGTGCCAGTAGAGAGGCTCATATCTCCTACAATGAGCAGTTCTTC. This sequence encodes CASREAHISYNEQFF.

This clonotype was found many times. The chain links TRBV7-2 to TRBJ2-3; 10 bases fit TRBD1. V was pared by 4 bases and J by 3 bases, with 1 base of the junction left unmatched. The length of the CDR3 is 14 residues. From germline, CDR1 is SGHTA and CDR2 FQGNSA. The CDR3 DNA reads TGTGCCAGCAGCTCGGACAGGGGGACAGATACGCAGTATTTT. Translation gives CASSSDRGTDTQYF.

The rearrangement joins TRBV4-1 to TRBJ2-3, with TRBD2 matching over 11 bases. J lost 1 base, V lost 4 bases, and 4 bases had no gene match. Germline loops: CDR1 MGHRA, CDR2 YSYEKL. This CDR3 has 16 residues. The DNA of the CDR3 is TGCGCCAGCAGCCGAGATAGCGGGGGGGGCACAGATACGCAGTATTTT. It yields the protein CASSRDSGGGTDTQYF.

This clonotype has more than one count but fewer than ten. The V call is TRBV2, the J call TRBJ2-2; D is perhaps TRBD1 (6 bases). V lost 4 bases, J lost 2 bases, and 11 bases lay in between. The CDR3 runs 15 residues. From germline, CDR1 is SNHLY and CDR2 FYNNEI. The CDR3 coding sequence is TGTGCCAGCAGTGTGGACAGAATCAACACCGGGGAGCTGTTTTTT. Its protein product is CASSVDRINTGELFF.

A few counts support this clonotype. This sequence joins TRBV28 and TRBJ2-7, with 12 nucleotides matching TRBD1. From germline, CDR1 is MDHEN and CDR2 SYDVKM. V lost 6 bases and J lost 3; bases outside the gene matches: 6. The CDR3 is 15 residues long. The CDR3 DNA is TGTGCCAGCAGATCGGGACAGGGGGCGATCTACGAGCAGTACGTC. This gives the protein CASRSGQGAIYEQYV.

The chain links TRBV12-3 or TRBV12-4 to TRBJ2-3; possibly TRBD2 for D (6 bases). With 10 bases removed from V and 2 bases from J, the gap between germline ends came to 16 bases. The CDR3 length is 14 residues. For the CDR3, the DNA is TGTGCCACCTCACTTGGGGGGTACACAGATACGCAGTATTTT. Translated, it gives CATSLGGYTDTQYF.

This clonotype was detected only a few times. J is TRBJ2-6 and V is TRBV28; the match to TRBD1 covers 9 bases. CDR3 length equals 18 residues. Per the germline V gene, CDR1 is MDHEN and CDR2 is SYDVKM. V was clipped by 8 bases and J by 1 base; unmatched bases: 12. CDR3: CASFPLGTGMSGANVLTF. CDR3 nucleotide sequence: TGTGCCAGCTTTCCTCTTGGGACAGGGATGTCTGGGGCCAACGTCCTGACTTTC.

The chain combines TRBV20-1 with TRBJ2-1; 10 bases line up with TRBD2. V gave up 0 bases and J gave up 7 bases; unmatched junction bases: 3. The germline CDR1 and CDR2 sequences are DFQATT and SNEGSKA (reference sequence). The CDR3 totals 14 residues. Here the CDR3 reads CSARESGRGNEQFF. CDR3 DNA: TGCAGTGCTAGAGAAAGCGGGAGGGGAAATGAGCAGTTCTTC.

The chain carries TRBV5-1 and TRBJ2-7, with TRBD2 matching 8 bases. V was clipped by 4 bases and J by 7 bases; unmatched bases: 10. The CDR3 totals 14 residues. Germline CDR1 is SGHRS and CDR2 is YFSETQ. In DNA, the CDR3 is TGCGCCAGCAGCACCGAGCGGGGGTCGGGTGAGCAGTACTTC. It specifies CASSTERGSGEQYF.

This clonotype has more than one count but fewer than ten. CDR3 in amino acids: CASSYVQINSPLHF. The CDR3 nucleotides are TGTGCCAGCAGTTACGTCCAGATTAATTCACCCCTCCACTTT. The chain is built from TRBV6-2 or TRBV6-3 and TRBJ1-6; D remains ambiguous. Germline V gene sequence: CDR1 MNHEY, CDR2 SVGEGT. With 2 bases removed from V and 6 bases from J, the gap between germline ends came to 8 bases. The CDR3 extends over 14 amino acids.